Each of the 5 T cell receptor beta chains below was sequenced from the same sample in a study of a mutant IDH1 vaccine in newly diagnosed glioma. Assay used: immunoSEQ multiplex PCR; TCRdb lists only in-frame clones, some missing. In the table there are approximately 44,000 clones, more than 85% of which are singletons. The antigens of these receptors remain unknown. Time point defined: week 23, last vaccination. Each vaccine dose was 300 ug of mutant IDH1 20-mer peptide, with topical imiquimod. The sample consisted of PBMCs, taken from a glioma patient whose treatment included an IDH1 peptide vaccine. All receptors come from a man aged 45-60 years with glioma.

The CDR3 loop reads CASSWDRSFIGELFF. The CDR3 DNA reads as TGCGCCAGCAGCTGGGACAGGTCTTTCATCGGGGAGCTGTTTTTT. The chain employs TRBV5-1 and TRBJ2-2; 8 bases are shared with TRBD1. The CDR3 has 15 amino acids. J gave up 7 bases and V 3 bases, and 8 bases lay outside the gene matches. Germline V gene lookup returns CDR1 SGHRS and CDR2 YFSETQ. The entire variable domain, with the rest obtained from reference TRBV5-1 and TRBJ2-2, is as follows: KAGVTQTPRYLIKTRGQQVTLSCSPISGHRSVSWYQQTPGQGLQFLFEYFSETQRNKGNFPGRFSGRQFSNSRSEMNVSTLELGDSALYLCASSWDRSFIGELFFGEGSRLTVL.

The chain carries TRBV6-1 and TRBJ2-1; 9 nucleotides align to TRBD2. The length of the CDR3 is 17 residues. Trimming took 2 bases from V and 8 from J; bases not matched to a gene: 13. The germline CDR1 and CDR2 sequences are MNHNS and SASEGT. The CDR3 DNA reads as TGTGCCAGCAGTGAACTGGGGCCTAGCGGGATATCCGATGAGCAGTTCTTC. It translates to CASSELGPSGISDEQFF.

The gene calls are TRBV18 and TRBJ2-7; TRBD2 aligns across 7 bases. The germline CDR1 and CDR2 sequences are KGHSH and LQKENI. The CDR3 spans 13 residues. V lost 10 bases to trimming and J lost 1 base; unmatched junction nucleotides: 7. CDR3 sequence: CATGRGESYEQYF. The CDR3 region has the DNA TGTGCCACTGGACGGGGGGAGTCCTACGAGCAGTACTTC.

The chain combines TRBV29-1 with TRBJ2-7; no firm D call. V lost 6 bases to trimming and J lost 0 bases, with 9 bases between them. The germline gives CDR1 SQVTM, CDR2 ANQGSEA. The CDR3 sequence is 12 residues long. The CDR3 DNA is TGCAGCGTATTAGTCCCCTCCTACGAGCAGTACTTC. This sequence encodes CSVLVPSYEQYF.

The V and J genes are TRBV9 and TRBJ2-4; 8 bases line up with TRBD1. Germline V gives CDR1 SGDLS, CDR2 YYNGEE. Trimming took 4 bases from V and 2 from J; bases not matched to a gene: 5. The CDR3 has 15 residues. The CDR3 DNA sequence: TGTGCCAGCAGCTCCCGGACAGGGACCAAAAACATTCAGTACTTC. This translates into CASSSRTGTKNIQYF.